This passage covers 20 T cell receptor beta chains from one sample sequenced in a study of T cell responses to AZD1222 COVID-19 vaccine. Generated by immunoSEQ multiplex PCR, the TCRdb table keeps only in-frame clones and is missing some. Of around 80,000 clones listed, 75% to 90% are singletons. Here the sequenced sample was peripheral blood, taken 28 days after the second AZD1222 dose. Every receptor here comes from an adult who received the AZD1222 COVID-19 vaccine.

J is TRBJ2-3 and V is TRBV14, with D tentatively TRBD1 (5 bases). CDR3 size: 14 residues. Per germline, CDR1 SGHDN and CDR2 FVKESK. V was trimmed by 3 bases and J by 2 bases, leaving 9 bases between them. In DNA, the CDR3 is TGTGCCAGCAGCCAGTACAGGCACACAGATACGCAGTATTTT. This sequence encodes CASSQYRHTDTQYF. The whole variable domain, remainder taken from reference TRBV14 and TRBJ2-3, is EAGVTQFPSHSVIEKGQTVTLRCDPISGHDNLYWYRRVMGKEIKFLLHFVKESKQDESGMPNNRFLAERTGGTYSTLKVQPAELEDSGVYFCASSQYRHTDTQYFGPGTRLTVL.

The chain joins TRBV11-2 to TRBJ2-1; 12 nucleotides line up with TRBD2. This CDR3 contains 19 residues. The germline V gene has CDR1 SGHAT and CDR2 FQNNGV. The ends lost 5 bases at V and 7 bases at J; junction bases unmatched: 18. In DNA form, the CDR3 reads TGTGCCAGCAGCATACACCTAGGGCTAGCGGGGGGGCCAAGGAATGAGCAGTTCTTC. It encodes CASSIHLGLAGGPRNEQFF.

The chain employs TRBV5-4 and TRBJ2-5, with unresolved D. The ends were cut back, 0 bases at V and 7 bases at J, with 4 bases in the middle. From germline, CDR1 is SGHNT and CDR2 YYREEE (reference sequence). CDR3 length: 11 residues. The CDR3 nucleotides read TGTGCCAGCAGCTTGGGAGGGACCCAGTACTTC. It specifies CASSLGGTQYF.

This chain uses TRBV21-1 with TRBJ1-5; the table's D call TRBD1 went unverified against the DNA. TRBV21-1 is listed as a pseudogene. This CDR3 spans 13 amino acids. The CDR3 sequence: CASTDQGRQPQHF. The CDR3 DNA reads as TGTGCCAGCACCGACCAGGGGCGTCAGCCCCAGCATTTT.

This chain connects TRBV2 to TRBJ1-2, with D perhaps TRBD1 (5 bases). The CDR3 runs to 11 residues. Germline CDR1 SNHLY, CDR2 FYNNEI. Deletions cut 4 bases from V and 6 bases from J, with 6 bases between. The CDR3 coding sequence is TGTGCCAGCAGTGCCAGGGATGGCTACACCTTC. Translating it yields CASSARDGYTF.

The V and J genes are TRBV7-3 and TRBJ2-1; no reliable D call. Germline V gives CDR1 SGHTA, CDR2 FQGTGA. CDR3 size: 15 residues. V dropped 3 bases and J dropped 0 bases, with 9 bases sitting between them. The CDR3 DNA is TGTGCCAGCAGCTTCAGCTGGAGCTCCTACAATGAGCAGTTCTTC. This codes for CASSFSWSSYNEQFF.

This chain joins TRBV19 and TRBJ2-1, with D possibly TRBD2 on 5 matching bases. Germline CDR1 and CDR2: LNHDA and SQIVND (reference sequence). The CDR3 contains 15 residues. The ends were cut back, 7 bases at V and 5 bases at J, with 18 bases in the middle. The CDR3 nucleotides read TGTGCCAGTAATCCACCAGGACGACTACACAATGAGCAGTTCTTC. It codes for CASNPPGRLHNEQFF.

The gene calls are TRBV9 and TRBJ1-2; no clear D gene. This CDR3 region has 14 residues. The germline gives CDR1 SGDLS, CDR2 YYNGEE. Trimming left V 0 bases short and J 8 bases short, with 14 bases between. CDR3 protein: CASSVESQLGGYTF. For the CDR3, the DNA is TGTGCCAGCAGCGTAGAGAGCCAGCTGGGGGGCTACACCTTC. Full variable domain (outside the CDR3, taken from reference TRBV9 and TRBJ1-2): DSGVTQTPKHLITATGQRVTLRCSPRSGDLSVYWYQQSLDQGLQFLIQYYNGEERAKGNILERFSAQQFPDLHSELNLSSLELGDSALYFCASSVESQLGGYTFGSGTRLTVV.

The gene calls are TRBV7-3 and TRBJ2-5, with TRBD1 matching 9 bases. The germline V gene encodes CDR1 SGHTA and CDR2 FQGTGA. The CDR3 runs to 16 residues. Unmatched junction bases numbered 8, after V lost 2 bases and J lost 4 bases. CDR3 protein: CASSLGGQGILETQYF. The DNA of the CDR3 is TGTGCCAGCAGCTTAGGGGGACAGGGAATTTTAGAGACCCAGTACTTC.

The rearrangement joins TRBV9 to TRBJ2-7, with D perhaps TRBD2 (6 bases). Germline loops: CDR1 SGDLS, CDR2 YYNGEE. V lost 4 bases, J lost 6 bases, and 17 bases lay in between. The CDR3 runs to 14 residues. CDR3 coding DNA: TGTGCCAGCAGCCGGAATTTGCTGGGAGGCGAGCAGTACTTC. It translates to CASSRNLLGGEQYF. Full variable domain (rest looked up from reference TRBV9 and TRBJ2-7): DSGVTQTPKHLITATGQRVTLRCSPRSGDLSVYWYQQSLDQGLQFLIQYYNGEERAKGNILERFSAQQFPDLHSELNLSSLELGDSALYFCASSRNLLGGEQYFGPGTRLTVT.

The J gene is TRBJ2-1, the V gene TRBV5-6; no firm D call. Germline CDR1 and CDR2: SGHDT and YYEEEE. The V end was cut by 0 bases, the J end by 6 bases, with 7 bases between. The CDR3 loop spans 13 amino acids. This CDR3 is CASSLGPSNEQFF. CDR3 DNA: TGTGCCAGCAGCTTGGGTCCCTCCAATGAGCAGTTCTTC.

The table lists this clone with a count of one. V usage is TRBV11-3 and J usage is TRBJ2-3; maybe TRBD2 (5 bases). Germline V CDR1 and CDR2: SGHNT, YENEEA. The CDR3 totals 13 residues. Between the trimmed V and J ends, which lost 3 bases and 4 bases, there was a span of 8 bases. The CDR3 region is CASSFTRADTQYF. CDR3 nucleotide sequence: TGTGCCAGCAGCTTTACTAGAGCAGATACGCAGTATTTT. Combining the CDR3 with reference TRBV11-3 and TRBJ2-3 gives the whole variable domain EAGVVQSPRYKIIEKKQPVAFWCNPISGHNTLYWYLQNLGQGPELLIRYENEEAVDDSQLPKDRFSAERLKGVDSTLKIQPAELGDSAVYLCASSFTRADTQYFGPGTRLTVL.

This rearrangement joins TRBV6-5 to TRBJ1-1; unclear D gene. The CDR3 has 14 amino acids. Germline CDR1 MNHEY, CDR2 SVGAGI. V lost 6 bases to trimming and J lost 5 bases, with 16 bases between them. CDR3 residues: CASRIAGAGTEAFF. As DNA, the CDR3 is TGTGCCAGCAGAATTGCAGGTGCGGGGACTGAAGCTTTCTTT.

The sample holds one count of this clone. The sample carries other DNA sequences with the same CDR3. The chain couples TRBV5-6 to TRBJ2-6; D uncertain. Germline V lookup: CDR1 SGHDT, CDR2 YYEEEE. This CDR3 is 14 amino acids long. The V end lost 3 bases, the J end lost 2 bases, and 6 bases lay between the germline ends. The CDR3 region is CASSSAPGANVLTF. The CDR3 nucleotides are TGTGCCAGCAGCTCAGCCCCTGGGGCCAACGTCCTGACTTTC.

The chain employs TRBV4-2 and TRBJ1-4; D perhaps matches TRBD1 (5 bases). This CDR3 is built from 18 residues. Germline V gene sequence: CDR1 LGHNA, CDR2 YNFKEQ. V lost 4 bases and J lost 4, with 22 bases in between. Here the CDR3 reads CASSRTGTVWGGNEKLFF. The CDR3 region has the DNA TGTGCCAGCAGCCGAACCGGGACCGTATGGGGTGGTAATGAAAAACTGTTTTTT.

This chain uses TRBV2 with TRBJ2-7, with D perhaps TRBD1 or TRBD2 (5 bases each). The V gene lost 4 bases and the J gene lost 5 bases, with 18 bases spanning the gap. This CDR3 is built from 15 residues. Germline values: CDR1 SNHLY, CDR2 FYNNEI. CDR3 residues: CASSAPGTLSDEQYF. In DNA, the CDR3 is TGTGCCAGCAGTGCTCCGGGGACGTTGTCTGACGAGCAGTACTTC.

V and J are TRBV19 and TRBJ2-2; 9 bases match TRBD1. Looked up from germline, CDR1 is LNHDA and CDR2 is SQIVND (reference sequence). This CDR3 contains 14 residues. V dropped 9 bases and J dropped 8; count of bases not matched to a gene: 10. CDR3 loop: CASKTGQGTGELFF. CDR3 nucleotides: TGTGCCAGCAAAACCGGACAGGGGACTGGGGAGCTGTTTTTT.

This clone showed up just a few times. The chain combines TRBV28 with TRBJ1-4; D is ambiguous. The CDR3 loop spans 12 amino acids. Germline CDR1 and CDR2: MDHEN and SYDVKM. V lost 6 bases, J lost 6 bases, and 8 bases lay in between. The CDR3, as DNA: TGTGCCAGCAGGAGGCCTGATGAAAAACTGTTTTTT. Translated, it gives CASRRPDEKLFF. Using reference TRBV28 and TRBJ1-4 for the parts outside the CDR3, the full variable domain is DVKVTQSSRYLVKRTGEKVFLECVQDMDHENMFWYRQDPGLGLRLIYFSYDVKMKEKGDIPEGYSVSREKKERFSLILESASTNQTSMYLCASRRPDEKLFFGSGTQLSVL.

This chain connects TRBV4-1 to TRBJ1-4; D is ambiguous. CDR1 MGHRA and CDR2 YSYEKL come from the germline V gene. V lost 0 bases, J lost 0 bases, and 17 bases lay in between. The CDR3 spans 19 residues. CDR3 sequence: CASSQEKGKGFATNEKLFF. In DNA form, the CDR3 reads TGCGCCAGCAGCCAAGAAAAAGGGAAGGGTTTTGCAACTAATGAAAAACTGTTTTTT.

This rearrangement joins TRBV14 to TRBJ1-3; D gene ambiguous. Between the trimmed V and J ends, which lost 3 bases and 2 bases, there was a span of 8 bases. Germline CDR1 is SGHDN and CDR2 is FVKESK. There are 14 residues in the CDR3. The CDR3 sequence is CASSHALAGNTIYF. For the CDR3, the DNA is TGTGCCAGCAGCCACGCGTTGGCTGGAAACACCATATATTTT.